The TCR beta chain described here comes from a study of regulatory T cells in long-lasting Graves disease. Per the germline V gene, CDR1 is MNHNS and CDR2 is SASEGT. The CDR3 is 12 amino acids. V lost 5 bases to trimming and J lost 7 bases; unmatched junction nucleotides: 3. Both iRepertoire HTBI primers and Arm-PCR of CDR3 regions were used to build the TCR beta libraries. From the multiplex PCR reads, TCRdb called clonotypes with MiXCR, one entry per CDR3 protein. The data hold roughly 490,000 distinct CDR3 sequences, with around a fifth observed a single time. Time point specified: persistent/refractory GD, antithyroid drugs over 5 years with positive TRAb. Extracted PBMC RNA gave rise to the TCR library.

The chain combines TRBV6-1 with TRBJ2-7; 9 bases are shared with TRBD2. The material sequenced was peripheral blood mononuclear cells (PBMCs), taken when the disease was refractory, from a patient treated with antithyroid drugs. This receptor was obtained from a female donor with Graves disease. CDR3 DNA sequence: TGTGCCAGCAGTATCACTAGCGGGGAGCAGTACTTC. Translated, it gives CASSITSGEQYF.